The source of this T cell receptor (beta chain) is a study of identical twins. TCRdb used MiXCR to reprocess the 5' RACE reads, holding one entry per CDR3 protein. The profile shows 400,000 to 600,000 distinct CDR3 sequences, approximately 20% of them singletons. The CDR3 contains 14 residues. The V and J ends lost 6 bases and 5 bases respectively, with 16 bases between them. This clonotype was seen repeatedly, ten times or more. In addition, the sample was reused for a study of yellow fever vaccine responses in identical twins.

The source is a woman younger than 30 in good health. Sequencing was performed on CD4+ T cells sorted from blood. V usage is TRBV12-3 or TRBV12-4 and J usage is TRBJ2-5, with D possibly called TRBD1 or TRBD2 (6 bases each). The CDR3 loop is CASRRGASKETQYF. DNA of the CDR3: TGTGCCAGCAGGAGGGGGGCATCAAAGGAGACCCAGTACTTC.